This TCR beta chain was captured in a study of T cell responses to AZD1222 COVID-19 vaccine (dated by TCRdb to the early 2020s). Broadly, across the study: TCR sequencing was performed for approximately 240 trial participants, of whom 200 to 220 were given two doses of AZD1222 and some 26 were given two doses of MenACWY control vaccine. Trial participants were enrolled by age into subgroups of 18-55, 56-69 and 70-plus years, and around 140, 26 and 57 TCR-sequenced participants, respectively, were included in these subgroups. The study at large found these results: Conclusions about previously exposed vaccinees are limited because only five to seven AZD1222 recipients were SARS-CoV-2 seropositive at baseline. Participants were mostly white British, with more females than males. The authors suggested clonal diversity may have been underestimated. Reportedly, almost half of the unique spike-specific TCRs recognized epitopes lying outside the regions that are mutated in the B.1.351 and B.1.1.7 variants. Because no day 14 peak-response samples were available, the repertoires could be characterized only after the peak T cell response. After two AZD1222 doses, spike-specific TCR breadth and depth were significantly higher than at day 0 and than in MenACWY recipients. The whole spike protein was spanned by vaccine-associated CD4 TCRs, and dominant responses were seen in regions 160-218 and 743-854. In the small 56-69-year group, the increase in depth fell short of significance, most likely because of low power.

About this clone itself: Its antigen target is currently unknown. The record has no base qualities; no much larger clone is one base away.

In light of the paper, this sample's time point label describes: sample from adult after SARS-CoV-2 infection, after symptom onset. Two convalescent COVID-19 patients, sampled after symptom onset from adults with prior SARS-CoV-2 infection, were also TCR-sequenced for comparison. The CDR3 runs 13 residues from the cysteine to the phenylalanine. Only the CDR3 part of the read is kept: 39 bases, read in frame from the first base. CDR1 and CDR2, looked up from the germline V gene, are SQVTM and ANQGSEA. V sheds 3 bases and J sheds 5 bases, leaving 13 bases between their ends. The CDR3 regions of human TCRbeta chains were subjected to immunosequencing. As for the authors' bioinformatics: TCRs in the repertoires were matched against a reference library of SARS-CoV-2-specific TCRs that had been generated with the MIRA antigen-specificity platform. Breadth was defined as the fraction of unique TCRs that were SARS-CoV-2-associated. Depth was defined as the fraction of total T cells that were SARS-CoV-2-associated. Using the MIRA data, each spike-specific TCR was assigned both to the spike region to which the TCR was reactive and to a CD4 or CD8 class. Log10-transformed breadth and depth values were compared by one-way ANOVA with Sidak's multiple comparisons tests. TCRdb took over this immuneACCESS table, retaining in-frame rearrangements with V and J assigned. Such tables are incomplete; in checked studies, under half of the missing clones stem from an unresolved V gene, and the remainder is unexplained. V and J calls and clone size are given by that table; D and trimming were obtained from the DNA. This sample holds some 150,000 clones; 75% to 90% were observed only once. The ten largest clonotypes hold approximately 6.6% of the sample.

The chain couples TRBV29-1 to TRBJ1-1, with a weak D call of TRBD1 (5 bases match). The TCR sequence derives from an adult who had recovered from COVID-19. The input for sequencing was peripheral blood, taken after recovery from COVID-19. The DNA sequence reads TGCAGCGTTGAGGGCAGGGTATGGACTGAAGCTTTCTTT. Its product reads: CSVEGRVWTEAFF.